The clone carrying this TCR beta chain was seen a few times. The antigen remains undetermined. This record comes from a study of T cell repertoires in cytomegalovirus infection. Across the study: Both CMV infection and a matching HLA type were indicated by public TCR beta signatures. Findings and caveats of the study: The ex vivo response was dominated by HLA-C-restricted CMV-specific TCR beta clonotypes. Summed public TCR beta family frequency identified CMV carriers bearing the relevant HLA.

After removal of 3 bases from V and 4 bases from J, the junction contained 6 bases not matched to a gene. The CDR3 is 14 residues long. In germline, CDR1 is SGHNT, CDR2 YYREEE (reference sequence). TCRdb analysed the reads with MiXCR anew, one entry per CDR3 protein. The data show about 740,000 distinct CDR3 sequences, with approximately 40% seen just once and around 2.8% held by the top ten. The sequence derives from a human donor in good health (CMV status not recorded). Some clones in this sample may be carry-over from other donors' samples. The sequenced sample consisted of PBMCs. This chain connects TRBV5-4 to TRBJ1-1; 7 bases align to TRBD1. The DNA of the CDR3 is TGTGCCAGCAGCTACAGGGGATCGAGCACTGAAGCTTTCTTT. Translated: CASSYRGSSTEAFF.